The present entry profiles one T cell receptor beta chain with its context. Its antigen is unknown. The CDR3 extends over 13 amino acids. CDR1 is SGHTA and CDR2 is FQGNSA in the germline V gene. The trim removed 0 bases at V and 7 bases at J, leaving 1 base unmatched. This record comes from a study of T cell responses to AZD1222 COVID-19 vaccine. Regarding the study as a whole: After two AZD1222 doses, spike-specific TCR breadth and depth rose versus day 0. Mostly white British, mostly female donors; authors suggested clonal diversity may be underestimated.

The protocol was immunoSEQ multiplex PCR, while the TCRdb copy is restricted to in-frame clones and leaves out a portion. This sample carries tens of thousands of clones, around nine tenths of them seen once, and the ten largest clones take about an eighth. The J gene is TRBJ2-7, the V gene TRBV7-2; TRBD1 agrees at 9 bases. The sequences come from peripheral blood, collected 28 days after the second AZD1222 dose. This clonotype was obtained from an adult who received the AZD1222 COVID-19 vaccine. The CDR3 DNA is TGTGCCAGCAGCTTAGCGGACAGGGGAGAGCAGTACTTC. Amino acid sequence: CASSLADRGEQYF. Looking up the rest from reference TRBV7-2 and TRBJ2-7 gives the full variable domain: GAGVSQSPSNKVTEKGKDVELRCDPISGHTALYWYRQSLGQGLEFLIYFQGNSAPDKSGLPSDRFSAERTGGSVSTLTIQRTQQEDSAVYLCASSLADRGEQYFGPGTRLTVT.